This T cell receptor (beta chain) stems from a study of T-cell reconstitution after alpha-beta-depleted transplantation in children (dated by TCRdb to 2015 to 2016). Regarding the complete study: Using TCR repertoire profiling, the study quantitatively followed how T-cell immune reconstitution unfolded in children after TCRalphabeta/CD19-depleted allogeneic hematopoietic cell transplantation.

According to the study, the label for this sample's treatment or condition signals: allogeneic hematopoietic cell transplantation with graft depleted of TCRalphabeta T cells and CD19 B cells. The transplant recipients were children given TCRalphabeta/CD19-depleted allogeneic hematopoietic cell grafts. With regard to this clonotype: It lacks a known antigen. No qualities accompany the bases; no much larger clone lies one base away.

Taken from cysteine to phenylalanine, the CDR3 has 13 residues. Of all the DNA, just the CDR3 is kept, 39 bases in frame from base 1. CDR1 SQVTM and CDR2 ANQGSEA were looked up in the germline V gene. Trimming removed 6 bases from V and 5 bases from J; the gene matches leave 8 bases unexplained. Summary of the overall study and its limitations: In some patients, the high TCRbeta diversity seen at day 60 was put down to recipient T cells and intrathymic progenitors that had survived conditioning. Hyperexpanded clone frequencies declined over subsequent months; after one year, T-cell counts and TCRbeta diversity were mostly attributed to newly produced T cells. The apparently early alphabetaT-cell count recovery about two months after transplant was reportedly dependent on only several hundred rapidly expanded clones derived from non-depleted graft cells.

The method behind the library was PCR. The data were produced on an Illumina HiSeq 2500. TCR libraries were prepared with molecular barcoding, using unique molecular identifiers to normalize TCRbeta repertoire quantification. In TCRdb, the public reads were trimmed at Q25 with fastp and aligned with MiXCR, with productive beta chains retained. Under each unique CDR3 protein, matching rows form one entry showing the most common genes and DNA. Recorded for this sample are roughly 200,000 distinct CDR3 sequences; roughly 9.1% of them occurred a single time. The ten most abundant clones make up less than 40% of the sample.

The sample in question was PBMCs, mostly from graft donor cells, obtained 360 days after TCRalphabeta/CD19-depleted stem cell transplant. The TCR comes from a male patient between 2 and 10 years old who had a stem cell transplant for acute myeloid leukemia, so the T cells may come from the graft donor. Recombination connected TRBV29-1 to TRBJ2-5, with 8 bases in between that match TRBD2. At the DNA level, the sequence is TGCAGCGTCCATAAGCGGGAGCGGGAGACCCAGTACTTC. This codes for CSVHKRERETQYF.